This T cell receptor (beta chain) was found in a study of blood T cells in healthy people across ages. Points on this clonotype: The junction and the germline gene differ at one end; a read error may be behind it.

For the second PCR, which ran for 7 to 11 cycles, a sample-barcoded 5' primer and a J-beta primer mix were used. At least 2.5 million CDR3-containing paired-end reads were obtained per sample. TCRdb reprocessed the 5' RACE reads with MiXCR, giving one entry per CDR3 protein. The profile shows 1.5 million or so distinct CDR3 sequences, 40% to 45% of them singletons. The CDR3 is 13 residues long. CDR1 is DFQATT and CDR2 is SNEGSKA in the germline V gene (reference sequence). The chain is built from TRBV20-1 and TRBJ2-7, with D possibly being TRBD1 (5 bases). The TCR was taken from a woman under 30 in good health. The sample taken for sequencing was blood. The CDR3 loop reads CRASSRDSYEQYF. The CDR3 bases are TGCAGGGCTAGTTCCAGGGACTCCTACGAGCAGTACTTC.